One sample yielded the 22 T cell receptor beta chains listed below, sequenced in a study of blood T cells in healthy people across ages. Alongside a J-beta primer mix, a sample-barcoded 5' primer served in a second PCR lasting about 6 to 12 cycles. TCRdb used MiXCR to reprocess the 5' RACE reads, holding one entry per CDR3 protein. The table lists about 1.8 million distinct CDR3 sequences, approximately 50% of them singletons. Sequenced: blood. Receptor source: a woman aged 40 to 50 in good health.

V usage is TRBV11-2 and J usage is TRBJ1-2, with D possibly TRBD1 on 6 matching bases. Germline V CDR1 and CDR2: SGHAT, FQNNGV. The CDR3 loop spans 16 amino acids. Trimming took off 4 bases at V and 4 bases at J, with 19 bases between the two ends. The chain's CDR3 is CASSSPRTALRYGYTF. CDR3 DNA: TGTGCCAGCAGCTCCCCTAGGACAGCTTTACGCTATGGCTACACCTTC.

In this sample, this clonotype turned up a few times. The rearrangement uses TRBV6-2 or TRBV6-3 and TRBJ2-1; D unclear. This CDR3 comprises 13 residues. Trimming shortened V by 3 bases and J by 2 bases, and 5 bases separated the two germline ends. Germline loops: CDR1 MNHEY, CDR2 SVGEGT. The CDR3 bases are TGTGCCAGCAGTTATCATCCCTACAATGAGCAGTTCTTC. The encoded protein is CASSYHPYNEQFF.

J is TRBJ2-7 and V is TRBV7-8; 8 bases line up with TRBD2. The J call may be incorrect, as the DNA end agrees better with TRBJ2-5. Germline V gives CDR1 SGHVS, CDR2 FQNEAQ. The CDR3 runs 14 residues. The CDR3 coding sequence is TGTGCCAGCAGCCGTTTGCGGGGGGAAGAGACCCAGTACTTC. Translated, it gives CASSRLRGEETQYF.

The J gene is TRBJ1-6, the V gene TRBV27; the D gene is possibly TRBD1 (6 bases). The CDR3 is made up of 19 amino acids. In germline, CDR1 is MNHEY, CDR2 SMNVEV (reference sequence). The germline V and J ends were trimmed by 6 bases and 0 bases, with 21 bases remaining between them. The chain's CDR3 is CASRLKGGRSSSYNSPLHF. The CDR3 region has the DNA TGTGCCAGCAGGCTTAAGGGGGGGCGGAGCAGCTCCTATAATTCACCCCTCCACTTT.

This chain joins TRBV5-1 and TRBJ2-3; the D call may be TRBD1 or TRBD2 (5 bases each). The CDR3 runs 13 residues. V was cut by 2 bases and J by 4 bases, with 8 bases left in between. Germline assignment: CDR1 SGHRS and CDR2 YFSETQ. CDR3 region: CASSFKGPDTQYF. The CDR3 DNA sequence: TGCGCCAGCAGCTTTAAGGGACCAGATACGCAGTATTTT.

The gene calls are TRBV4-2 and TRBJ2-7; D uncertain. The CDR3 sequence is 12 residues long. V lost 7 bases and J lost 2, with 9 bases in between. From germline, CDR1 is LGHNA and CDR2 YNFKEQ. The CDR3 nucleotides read TGTGCCAGCACCCTGAGGCCCTACGAGCAGTACTTC. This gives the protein CASTLRPYEQYF.

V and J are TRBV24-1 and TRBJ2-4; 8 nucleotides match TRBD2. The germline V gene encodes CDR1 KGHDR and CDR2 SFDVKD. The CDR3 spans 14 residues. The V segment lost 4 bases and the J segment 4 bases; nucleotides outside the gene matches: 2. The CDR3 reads CATSEASGKNIQYF. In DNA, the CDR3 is TGTGCCACCAGTGAGGCTAGCGGGAAAAACATTCAGTACTTC.

CDR3 protein: CASSPRGQEETQYF. CDR3 bases: TGTGCCAGCAGCCCCAGGGGACAGGAAGAGACCCAGTACTTC. The V gene is TRBV11-3, the J gene TRBJ2-5; TRBD1 aligns across 8 bases. The V gene's germline CDR1 is SGHNT and CDR2 YENEEA. The CDR3 covers 14 residues. With 5 bases clipped from V and 3 bases from J, the junction kept 5 bases outside the gene matches.

CDR3 sequence (DNA): TGTGCCAGCAGTTACCTCCGAGGTACAGGGGAGACCCAGTACTTC. This gives the protein CASSYLRGTGETQYF. The chain links TRBV6-5 to TRBJ2-5; perhaps TRBD1 as D (6 bases). The CDR3 consists of 15 residues. V was trimmed by 2 bases and J by 5 bases, leaving 15 bases between them. In germline, CDR1 is MNHEY, CDR2 SVGAGI.

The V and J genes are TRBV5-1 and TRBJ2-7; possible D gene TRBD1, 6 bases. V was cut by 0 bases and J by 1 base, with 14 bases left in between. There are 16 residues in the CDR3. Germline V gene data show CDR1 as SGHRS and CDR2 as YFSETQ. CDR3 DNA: TGCGCCAGCAGCTTGGCTACAGGGTCGCTTTCCTACGAGCAGTACTTC. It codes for CASSLATGSLSYEQYF.

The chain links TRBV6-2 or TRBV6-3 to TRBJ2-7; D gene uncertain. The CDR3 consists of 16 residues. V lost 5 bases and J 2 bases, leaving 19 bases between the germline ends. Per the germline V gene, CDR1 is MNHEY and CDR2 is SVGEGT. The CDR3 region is CASSRRTDRGTYEQYF. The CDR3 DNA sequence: TGTGCCAGCAGTCGAAGGACGGATCGAGGAACCTACGAGCAGTACTTC.

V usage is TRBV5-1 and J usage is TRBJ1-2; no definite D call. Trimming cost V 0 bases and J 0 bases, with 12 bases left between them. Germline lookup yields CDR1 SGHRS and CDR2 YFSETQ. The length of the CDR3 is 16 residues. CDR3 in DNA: TGCGCCAGCAGCTTGGATACACAGTCGACTAACTATGGCTACACCTTC. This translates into CASSLDTQSTNYGYTF. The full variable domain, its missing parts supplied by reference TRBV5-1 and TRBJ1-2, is KAGVTQTPRYLIKTRGQQVTLSCSPISGHRSVSWYQQTPGQGLQFLFEYFSETQRNKGNFPGRFSGRQFSNSRSEMNVSTLELGDSALYLCASSLDTQSTNYGYTFGSGTRLTVV.

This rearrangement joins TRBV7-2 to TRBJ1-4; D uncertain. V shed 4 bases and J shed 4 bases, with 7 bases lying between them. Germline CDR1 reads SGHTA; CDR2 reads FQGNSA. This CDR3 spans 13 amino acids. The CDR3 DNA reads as TGTGCCAGCAGCTCCGCTGGTAATGAAAAACTGTTTTTT. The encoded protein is CASSSAGNEKLFF.

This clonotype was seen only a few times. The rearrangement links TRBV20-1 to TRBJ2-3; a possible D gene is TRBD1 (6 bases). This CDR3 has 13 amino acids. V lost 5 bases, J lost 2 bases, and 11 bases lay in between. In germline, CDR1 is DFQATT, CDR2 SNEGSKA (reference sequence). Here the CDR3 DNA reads TGCAGTGCTTACCAGGGGTTCACAGATACGCAGTATTTT. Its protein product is CSAYQGFTDTQYF.

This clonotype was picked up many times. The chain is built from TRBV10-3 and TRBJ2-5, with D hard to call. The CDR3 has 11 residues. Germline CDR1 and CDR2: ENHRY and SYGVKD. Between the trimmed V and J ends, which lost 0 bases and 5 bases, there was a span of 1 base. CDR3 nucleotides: TGTGCCATCAGTGAGTCGGAGACCCAGTACTTC. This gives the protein CAISESETQYF.

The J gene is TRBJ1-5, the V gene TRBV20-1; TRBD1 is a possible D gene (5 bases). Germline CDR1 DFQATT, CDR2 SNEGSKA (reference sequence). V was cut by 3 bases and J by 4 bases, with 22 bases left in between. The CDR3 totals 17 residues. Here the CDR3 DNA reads TGCAGTGCTAGCATTCCGCTGGGAGGGGCGGTGAATCAGCCCCAGCATTTT. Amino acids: CSASIPLGGAVNQPQHF.

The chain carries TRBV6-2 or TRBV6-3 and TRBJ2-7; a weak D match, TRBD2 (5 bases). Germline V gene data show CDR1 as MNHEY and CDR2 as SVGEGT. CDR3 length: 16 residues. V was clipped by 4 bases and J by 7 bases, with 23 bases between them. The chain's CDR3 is CASSFPPGDPRWEQYF. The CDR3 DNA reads TGTGCCAGCAGTTTCCCCCCCGGGGATCCCCGTTGGGAGCAGTACTTC.

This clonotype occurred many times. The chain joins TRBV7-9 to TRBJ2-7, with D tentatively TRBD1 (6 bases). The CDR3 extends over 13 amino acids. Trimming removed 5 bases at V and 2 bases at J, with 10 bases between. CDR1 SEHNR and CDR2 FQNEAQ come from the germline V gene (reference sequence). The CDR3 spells CASSQGQTYEQYF. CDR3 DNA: TGTGCCAGCAGCCAAGGACAGACCTACGAGCAGTACTTC.

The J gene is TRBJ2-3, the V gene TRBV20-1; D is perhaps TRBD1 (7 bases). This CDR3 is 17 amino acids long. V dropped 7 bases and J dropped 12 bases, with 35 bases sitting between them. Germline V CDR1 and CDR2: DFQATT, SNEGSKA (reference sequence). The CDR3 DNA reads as TGCAGTGGGCAGGGGGGACACACACAGAGGAGCGGCTGGGATCAGTATTTT. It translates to CSGQGGHTQRSGWDQYF.

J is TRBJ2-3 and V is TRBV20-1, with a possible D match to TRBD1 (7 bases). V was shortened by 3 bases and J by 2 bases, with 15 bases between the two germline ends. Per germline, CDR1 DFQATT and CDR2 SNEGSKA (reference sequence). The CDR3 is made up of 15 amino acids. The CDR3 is CSASTPGGFTDTQYF. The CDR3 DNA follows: TGCAGTGCTAGCACGCCAGGGGGGTTCACAGATACGCAGTATTTT.

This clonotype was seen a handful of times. The CDR3 nucleotides are TGTGCCAGCAGTTCCGGGACTAGCGGGGGCTCCTACGAGCAGTACTTC. Protein product: CASSSGTSGGSYEQYF. The genes are TRBV6-5 and TRBJ2-7; 14 bases are shared with TRBD2. The CDR3 is made up of 16 amino acids. Losses at the gene ends were 4 bases for V and 0 bases for J; bases not matched to a gene: 2. From germline, CDR1 is MNHEY and CDR2 SVGAGI.

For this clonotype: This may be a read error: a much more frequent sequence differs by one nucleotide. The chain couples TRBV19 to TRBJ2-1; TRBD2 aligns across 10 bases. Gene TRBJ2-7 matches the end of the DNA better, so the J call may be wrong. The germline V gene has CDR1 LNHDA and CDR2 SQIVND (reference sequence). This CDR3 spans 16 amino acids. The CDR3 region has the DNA TGTGCCAGTAGTATTAGCGGGGGGAACTCCTACAATGAGCAGTACTTC. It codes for CASSISGGNSYNEQYF.